These 13 T cell receptor beta chains originate from one sample sequenced in a study of T cell responses to AZD1222 COVID-19 vaccine. Only in-frame clones appear in the TCRdb table, and some are missing; sequencing was by immunoSEQ multiplex PCR. This sample has 90,000 to 150,000 clones, with approximately 92% found just once. Sequenced material: peripheral blood, taken 28 days after the second dose of the MenACWY control vaccine. All receptors derive from an adult who received the MenACWY meningococcal vaccine as a control.

This rearrangement joins TRBV5-6 to TRBJ1-2; 12 nucleotides line up with TRBD1. V was pared by 1 base and J by 6 bases, with 10 bases of the junction left unmatched. CDR1 is SGHDT, CDR2 YYEEEE, per germline. This CDR3 contains 17 residues. In DNA, the CDR3 is TGTGCCAGCAGCTTGTTCGTTGCGGGACAGGGGGCAAATGGCTACACCTTC. It is translated as CASSLFVAGQGANGYTF. The full variable domain, completed using reference TRBV5-6 and TRBJ1-2, is DAGVTQSPTHLIKTRGQQVTLRCSPKSGHDTVSWYQQALGQGPQFIFQYYEEEERQRGNFPDRFSGHQFPNYSSELNVNALLLGDSALYLCASSLFVAGQGANGYTFGSGTRLTVV.

The chain combines TRBV3-1 (or the pseudogene TRBV3-2) with TRBJ2-5, with TRBD1 identical over 8 bases. CDR1 is LGHDT and CDR2 is YNNKEL in the germline V gene (reference sequence). The CDR3 runs 16 residues. V trimming: 7 bases; J trimming: 4 bases; junction bases outside the gene matches: 14. CDR3 sequence: CASNNGQGSVRETQYF. The CDR3 DNA is TGTGCCAGCAATAATGGACAGGGTAGCGTTCGAGAGACCCAGTACTTC.

V and J are TRBV2 and TRBJ2-6; D uncertain. Per germline, CDR1 SNHLY and CDR2 FYNNEI. This CDR3 is 14 amino acids long. Between the trimmed V and J ends, which lost 3 bases and 0 bases, there was a span of 3 bases. The CDR3 nucleotides are TGTGCCAGCAGTGACCTCTCTGGGGCCAACGTCCTGACTTTC. It is translated as CASSDLSGANVLTF.

This clone was counted only a few times. The chain carries TRBV28 and TRBJ2-2; no definite D call. Trimming pared 5 bases from V and 4 bases from J, leaving 5 bases between. CDR3 size: 12 residues. The germline V gene encodes CDR1 MDHEN and CDR2 SYDVKM. CDR3 protein: CASSPPTGELFF. CDR3 DNA sequence: TGTGCCAGCAGTCCTCCCACCGGGGAGCTGTTTTTT.

The chain combines TRBV5-4 with TRBJ1-1; D perhaps matches TRBD1 (6 bases). CDR1 is SGHNT and CDR2 is YYREEE in the germline V gene (reference sequence). The CDR3 loop spans 14 amino acids. The V gene lost 1 base and the J gene lost 4 bases, with 11 bases spanning the gap. In nucleotides, the CDR3 is TGTGCCAGCAGCTTGCAAGGGGGGAGCACTGAAGCTTTCTTT. Translation: CASSLQGGSTEAFF. The entire variable domain, with the rest obtained from reference TRBV5-4 and TRBJ1-1, is as follows: ETGVTQSPTHLIKTRGQQVTLRCSSQSGHNTVSWYQQALGQGPQFIFQYYREEENGRGNFPPRFSGLQFPNYSSELNVNALELDDSALYLCASSLQGGSTEAFFGQGTRLTVV.

The chain is built from TRBV4-1 and TRBJ2-3; D might be TRBD2 (6 bases). The CDR3 sequence is 15 residues long. Looked up from germline, CDR1 is MGHRA and CDR2 is YSYEKL. V lost 4 bases and J lost 0, with 11 bases in between. CDR3 nucleotide sequence: TGCGCCAGCAGCCCCTCAGCGGGTAGCACAGATACGCAGTATTTT. As protein: CASSPSAGSTDTQYF.

The chain uses TRBV28 and TRBJ2-7; D possibly corresponds to TRBD2 (6 bases). Trimming pared 5 bases from V and 5 bases from J, leaving 28 bases between. The V gene's germline CDR1 is MDHEN and CDR2 SYDVKM. This CDR3 comprises 18 residues. DNA for the CDR3: TGTGCCAGCAGTCCCCGGGGCGGGGTGGGCTTAGGATCACACGAGCAGTACTTC. This encodes CASSPRGGVGLGSHEQYF.

The chain couples TRBV12-3 or TRBV12-4 to TRBJ1-3; D unresolved. The ends were cut back, 5 bases at V and 4 bases at J, with 9 bases in the middle. The CDR3 has 13 amino acids. This CDR3 reads CASSRVSGNTIYF. The DNA of the CDR3 is TGTGCCAGCAGTCGAGTCTCAGGAAACACCATATATTTT.

This chain links TRBV6-2 or TRBV6-3 with TRBJ1-5, with D possibly TRBD1 on 6 matching bases. The germline V gene has CDR1 MNHEY and CDR2 SVGEGT. V was cut by 4 bases and J by 0 bases, with 19 bases left in between. This CDR3 comprises 18 residues. CDR3 DNA: TGTGCCAGCAGTTGGACCTTCAGCCGGGGGGCTAGCAATCAGCCCCAGCATTTT. Protein: CASSWTFSRGASNQPQHF.

The chain is built from TRBV11-2 and TRBJ2-7, with 11 bases that match TRBD2. J gave up 3 bases and V 4 bases, and 2 bases lay outside the gene matches. This CDR3 is built from 14 residues. Germline V gives CDR1 SGHAT, CDR2 FQNNGV. CDR3 sequence (DNA): TGTGCCAGCAGCTCCACTAGCGGGAGCTACGAGCAGTACTTC. As protein: CASSSTSGSYEQYF.

The chain is built from TRBV5-5 and TRBJ1-2, with D maybe TRBD1 (6 bases). Per germline, CDR1 SGHKS and CDR2 YYEKEE (reference sequence). The CDR3 sequence is 14 residues long. V was cut by 4 bases and J by 0 bases, with 10 bases left in between. This CDR3 is CASSRDITNYGYTF. CDR3 nucleotide sequence: TGTGCCAGCAGCCGGGACATAACTAACTATGGCTACACCTTC. The complete variable domain, with remaining parts taken from reference TRBV5-5 and TRBJ1-2, reads DAGVTQSPTHLIKTRGQQVTLRCSPISGHKSVSWYQQVLGQGPQFIFQYYEKEERGRGNFPDRFSARQFPNYSSELNVNALLLGDSALYLCASSRDITNYGYTFGSGTRLTVV.

V usage is TRBV9 and J usage is TRBJ1-3; no reliable D call. This CDR3 has 15 residues. V lost 0 bases to trimming and J lost 4 bases, with 11 bases between them. The germline V gene has CDR1 SGDLS and CDR2 YYNGEE. DNA for the CDR3: TGTGCCAGCAGCGTAGCTCCTACAGCCGGAAACACCATATATTTT. Encoded protein: CASSVAPTAGNTIYF.

The genes are TRBV7-9 and TRBJ2-1; possibly TRBD1 for D (5 bases). V lost 5 bases to trimming and J lost 5 bases, with 13 bases between them. CDR3 length: 14 amino acids. Per germline, CDR1 SEHNR and CDR2 FQNEAQ (reference sequence). DNA of the CDR3: TGTGCCAGCAGCCCCAGGGCAGGAAACAATGAGCAGTTCTTC. As protein: CASSPRAGNNEQFF. The full variable domain, its missing parts supplied by reference TRBV7-9 and TRBJ2-1, is DTGVSQNPRHKITKRGQNVTFRCDPISEHNRLYWYRQTLGQGPEFLTYFQNEAQLEKSRLLSDRFSAERPKGSFSTLEIQRTEQGDSAMYLCASSPRAGNNEQFFGPGTRLTVL.